Detailed here is one T cell receptor (beta chain). As yet, its antigen is unknown. These data originate in a study of T cell responses to AZD1222 COVID-19 vaccine. The method was immunoSEQ multiplex PCR; TCRdb's version includes in-frame clones alone and lacks a portion of them. Of around 150,000 clones listed, roughly 90% were seen once; the top ten hold over 4%. The study's findings and limits: Among AZD1222 vaccinees, only 5 to 7 were seropositive at baseline.

Trimming left V 6 bases short and J 8 bases short, with 19 bases between. The CDR3 has 14 amino acids. CDR1 ENHRY and CDR2 SYGVKD come from the germline V gene. This TCR was sampled from an adult who received the AZD1222 COVID-19 vaccine. The rearrangement joins TRBV10-3 to TRBJ1-2; perhaps TRBD1 as D (5 bases). Here the sequenced sample was peripheral blood, taken 28 days after the second AZD1222 dose. The DNA of the CDR3 is TGTGCCATCAGGCCAGACGGGGGATACAGCGGCTACACCTTC. It specifies CAIRPDGGYSGYTF.